The entry below gives a single T cell receptor (beta chain) sequence along with its context. No antigen is known for it. The sample originates from a study of siplizumab effects on memory and regulatory T cells. Study-wide points: Relative to controls at more than 25%, mappable alloreactive CD4+ clones exhibited a mean Treg-derived proportion of around 69% with siplizumab.

The protocol was immunoSEQ multiplex PCR, while the TCRdb copy is restricted to in-frame clones and leaves out a portion. The sample has 110,000 or so clones, 85% to 95% seen once. V shed 5 bases, J shed 3 bases, and the junction held 9 bases outside the gene matches. The CDR3 is 16 amino acids. Germline CDR1 and CDR2: MNHNY and SVGAGI (reference sequence). V gene TRBV6-6 combines with J gene TRBJ2-3, with TRBD2 matching 9 bases. What was sequenced was non-Treg CD4+ T cells sorted from blood. The source is a human donor in good health. The CDR3 DNA sequence: TGTGCCAGCAGTACCTCAGCGGGGGGAGGGACAGATACGCAGTATTTT. Encoded protein: CASSTSAGGGTDTQYF.